This TCR beta chain was recovered during a study of response to subunit inactivated influenza vaccine. Study-wide results and caveats: T cells newly recruited by each seasonal influenza vaccination are few, the authors suggested.

One entry per CDR3 protein results from TCRdb running MiXCR on the RT-PCR reads. The table shows around 480,000 distinct CDR3 sequences, with approximately 15% occurring only once. The CDR3 contains 14 residues. Between the trimmed V and J ends, which lost 5 bases and 4 bases, there was a span of 14 bases. The germline V gene has CDR1 SEHNR and CDR2 FQNEAQ (reference sequence). This clonotype came up many times. As yet, its antigen is unknown. Sequencing was performed on CD4+ T cells sorted from PBMCs, taken roughly 24 months after vaccination. The TCR comes from a man between 50 and 75 years old who received an inactivated influenza vaccine. The genes are TRBV7-9 and TRBJ1-2, with no clear D. CDR3: CASSPLAGSYGYTF. CDR3 coding DNA: TGTGCCAGCAGCCCCCTGGCAGGAAGCTATGGCTACACCTTC.